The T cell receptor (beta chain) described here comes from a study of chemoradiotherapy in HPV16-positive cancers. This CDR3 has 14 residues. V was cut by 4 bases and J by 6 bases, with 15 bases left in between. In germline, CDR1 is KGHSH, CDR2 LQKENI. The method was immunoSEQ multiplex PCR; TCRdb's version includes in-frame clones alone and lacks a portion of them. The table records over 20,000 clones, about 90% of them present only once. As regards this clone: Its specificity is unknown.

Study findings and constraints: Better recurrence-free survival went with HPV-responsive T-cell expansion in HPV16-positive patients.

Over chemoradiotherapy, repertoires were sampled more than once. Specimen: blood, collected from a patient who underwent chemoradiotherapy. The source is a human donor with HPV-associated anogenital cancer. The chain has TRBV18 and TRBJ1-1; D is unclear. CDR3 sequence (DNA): TGTGCCAGCTCACTGGTGGCACGGGAAGCTGAAGCTTTCTTT. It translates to CASSLVAREAEAFF.